This TCR beta chain is drawn from a study of T-cell reconstitution after alpha-beta-depleted transplantation in children. This clonotype was observed many times. The antigen remains unidentified. This sample's TCRbeta library carried unique molecular identifier barcodes. Each CDR3 protein gets one entry after TCRdb re-called the PCR reads with MiXCR. The sample yields 250,000 or so distinct CDR3 sequences, 7.5% to 9.5% seen once. V was pared by 1 base and J by 3 bases, with 9 bases between. The CDR3 runs 14 residues. Looked up from germline, CDR1 is MGHRA and CDR2 is YSYEKL. Whole-study findings and limits: When one year had passed after transplant, most T-cell counts and diversity came from newly produced T cells. At day 60, the high TCRbeta diversity found in some patients originated from recipient T cells and thymic progenitors that had survived.

Here the sequenced sample was PBMCs, mostly from graft donor cells, taken 180 days after TCRalphabeta/CD19-depleted stem cell transplant. This chain connects TRBV4-1 to TRBJ1-1, with D hard to call. The TCR was taken from a male patient aged 5 to 17 who had a stem cell transplant for acute lymphoblastic leukemia, so the T cells may come from the graft donor. Written as DNA, the CDR3 is TGCGCCAGCAGCCAAGGGGTGGGCGACACTGAAGCTTTCTTT. This sequence encodes CASSQGVGDTEAFF.